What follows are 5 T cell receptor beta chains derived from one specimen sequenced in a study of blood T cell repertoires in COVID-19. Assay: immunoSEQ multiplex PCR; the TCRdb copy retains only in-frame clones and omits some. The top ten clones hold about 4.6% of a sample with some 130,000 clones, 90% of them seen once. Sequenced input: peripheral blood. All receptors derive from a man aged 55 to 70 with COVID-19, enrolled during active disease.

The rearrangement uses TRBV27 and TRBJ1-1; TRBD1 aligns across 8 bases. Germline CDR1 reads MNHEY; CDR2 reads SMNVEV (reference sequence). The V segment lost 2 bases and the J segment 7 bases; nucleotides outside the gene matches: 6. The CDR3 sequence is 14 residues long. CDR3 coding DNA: TGTGCCAGCAGTTTAGAGAACAGGGGGTTTGAAGCTTTCTTT. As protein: CASSLENRGFEAFF.

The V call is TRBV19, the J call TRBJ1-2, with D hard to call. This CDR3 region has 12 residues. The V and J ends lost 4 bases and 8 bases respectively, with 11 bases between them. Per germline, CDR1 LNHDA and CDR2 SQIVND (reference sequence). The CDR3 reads CASSRAGEGYTF. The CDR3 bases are TGTGCCAGTAGTAGGGCGGGTGAGGGCTACACCTTC. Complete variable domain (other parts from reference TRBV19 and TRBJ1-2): DGGITQSPKYLFRKEGQNVTLSCEQNLNHDAMYWYRQDPGQGLRLIYYSQIVNDFQKGDIAEGYSVSREKKESFPLTVTSAQKNPTAFYLCASSRAGEGYTFGSGTRLTVV.

The CDR3, as DNA: TGCGCCAGCAGCAAGGAGCCTAGCAGCTACAATGAGCAGTTCTTC. Amino acid sequence: CASSKEPSSYNEQFF. This sequence joins TRBV5-1 and TRBJ2-1, with D perhaps matching TRBD2 (5 bases). Germline V CDR1 and CDR2: SGHRS, YFSETQ. The CDR3 sequence is 15 residues long. Trimming removed 4 bases at V and 3 bases at J, with 14 bases between.

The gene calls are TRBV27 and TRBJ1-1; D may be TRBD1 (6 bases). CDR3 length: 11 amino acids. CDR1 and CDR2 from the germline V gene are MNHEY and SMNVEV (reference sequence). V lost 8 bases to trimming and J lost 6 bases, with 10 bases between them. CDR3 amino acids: CASGRGAEAFF. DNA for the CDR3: TGTGCCAGCGGCAGGGGAGCTGAAGCTTTCTTT.

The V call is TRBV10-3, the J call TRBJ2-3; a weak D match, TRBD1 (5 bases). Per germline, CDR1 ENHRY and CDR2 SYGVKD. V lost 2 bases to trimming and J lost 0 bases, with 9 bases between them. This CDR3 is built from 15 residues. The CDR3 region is CAISEGRDSTDTQYF. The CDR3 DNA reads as TGTGCCATCAGTGAGGGCAGGGATAGCACAGATACGCAGTATTTT.